This TCR beta chain originates from a study of shared clonotypes between healthy human individuals. This CDR3 region has 15 residues. CDR1 is MGHDK, CDR2 SYGVNS, per germline. V was shortened by 0 bases and J by 3 bases, with 9 bases between the two germline ends. Only in-frame clones appear in the TCRdb table, and some are missing; sequencing was by immunoSEQ multiplex PCR. The data show some 1,100,000 clones, approximately 80% seen once. All donors were healthy HIV-negative adults lacking recent acute infections or vaccinations. Study-wide findings and caveats: In general, naive subsets displayed greater estimated richness than memory subsets did. Rarefaction showed that sequencing of sorted subsets was incomplete (despite large depth).

As to this clone: Its antigen is as yet unknown.

Sample: memory CD4+ T cells from PBMCs. Indicated subset: CD45RA-negative fraction. The chain is built from TRBV25-1 and TRBJ2-1, with a tentative D call TRBD2 (6 bases). The sequence was collected from a man younger than 35 in good health. Some clones in this sample may be carry-over from other donors' samples. The CDR3 region is CASSEYGGDYNEQFF. Written as DNA, the CDR3 is TGTGCCAGCAGTGAATATGGAGGGGACTACAATGAGCAGTTCTTC.